The 22 T cell receptor beta chains below come from one sample, sequenced in a study of T-cell reconstitution after alpha-beta-depleted transplantation in children. The TCRbeta library incorporated unique molecular identifiers. TCRdb reprocessed the PCR reads with MiXCR, giving one entry per CDR3 protein. The sample contains 540,000 or so distinct CDR3 sequences, 20% to 25% of which appear only once. Source: PBMCs, mostly from graft donor cells, taken 360 days after TCRalphabeta/CD19-depleted stem cell transplant. These TCRs come from a boy less than two years old who had a stem cell transplant for acute myeloid leukemia, so the T cells may come from the graft donor.

This sequence joins TRBV9 and TRBJ2-7; 7 bases line up with TRBD1. The CDR3 contains 12 residues. V was clipped by 4 bases and J by 6 bases; unmatched bases: 4. Germline assignment: CDR1 SGDLS and CDR2 YYNGEE. CDR3 loop: CASSPTGSEQYF. The DNA of the CDR3 is TGTGCCAGCAGCCCGACAGGGTCCGAGCAGTACTTC.

The chain joins TRBV12-3 or TRBV12-4 to TRBJ2-7; 7 positions match TRBD1. CDR3 length: 13 residues. The CDR3 DNA is TGTGCCGGCAGCACACAGGGGTGGACCGAGCAGTACGTC. Translating it yields CAGSTQGWTEQYV.

This clonotype has a count of ten or more. The rearrangement uses TRBV5-6 and TRBJ2-5; D gene ambiguous. V lost 2 bases to trimming and J lost 5 bases, with 10 bases between them. This CDR3 is 13 amino acids long. Germline V CDR1 and CDR2: SGHDT, YYEEEE. CDR3 sequence (DNA): TGTGCCAGCAGCTTTGTACCTGGGGAGACCCAGTACTTC. Translating gives CASSFVPGETQYF.

This clonotype was seen many times. The chain couples TRBV28 to TRBJ1-5, with D possibly TRBD1 on 6 matching bases. The V end was cut by 8 bases, the J end by 7 bases, with 18 bases between. This CDR3 is 14 amino acids long. The germline CDR1 and CDR2 sequences are MDHEN and SYDVKM. CDR3 amino acids: CASSGAGEGQPQHF. The CDR3 DNA reads as TGTGCCAGCTCGGGGGCAGGGGAAGGCCAGCCCCAGCATTTT.

The chain employs TRBV5-1 and TRBJ2-3; 12 positions match TRBD2. V gave up 4 bases and J gave up 2 bases; unmatched junction bases: 5. The CDR3 runs 16 residues. The germline V gene has CDR1 SGHRS and CDR2 YFSETQ. As DNA, the CDR3 is TGCGCCAGCAGCATTACTAGCGGGGGGTCCACAGATACGCAGTATTTT. It specifies CASSITSGGSTDTQYF. Complete variable domain (other parts from reference TRBV5-1 and TRBJ2-3): KAGVTQTPRYLIKTRGQQVTLSCSPISGHRSVSWYQQTPGQGLQFLFEYFSETQRNKGNFPGRFSGRQFSNSRSEMNVSTLELGDSALYLCASSITSGGSTDTQYFGPGTRLTVL.

The table lists this clonotype with many counts. The chain combines TRBV11-2 with TRBJ2-1; D is undetermined. From germline, CDR1 is SGHAT and CDR2 FQNNGV. V was cut by 4 bases and J by 0 bases, with 13 bases left in between. The CDR3 contains 16 residues. This chain's CDR3 is CASSSRHLSSYNEQFF. The CDR3 coding sequence is TGTGCCAGCAGCTCCAGACACCTTAGCTCCTACAATGAGCAGTTCTTC.

In this sample, this clonotype turned up many times. The chain joins TRBV20-1 to TRBJ2-5; no firm D call. The CDR3 has 14 amino acids. Trimming stripped 4 bases from V and 6 bases from J, with 18 bases between. CDR1 is DFQATT and CDR2 is SNEGSKA in the germline V gene (reference sequence). The CDR3 region is CSATVSFILKTQYF. The CDR3 DNA is TGCAGTGCTACTGTTTCATTTATATTGAAGACCCAGTACTTC.

V is TRBV4-3 and J is TRBJ2-7, with D tentatively TRBD1 (5 bases). The CDR3 is 15 residues long. The V gene lost 0 bases and the J gene lost 2 bases, with 11 bases spanning the gap. Germline V CDR1 and CDR2: LGHNA, YSLEER. CDR3 coding DNA: TGCGCCAGCAGCCAAGATTTCAGGGCAGCCTACGAGCAGTACTTC. Translation gives CASSQDFRAAYEQYF.

The sample holds a few counts of this clonotype. The chain links TRBV20-1 to TRBJ1-1, with 7 bases identical to TRBD1. The CDR3 spans 15 residues. With V trimmed by 4 bases and J by 3 bases, 11 bases remained unmatched. Germline V gives CDR1 DFQATT, CDR2 SNEGSKA (reference sequence). CDR3: CSAILPGQSYTEAFF. Here the CDR3 DNA reads TGCAGTGCTATACTACCGGGACAGAGTTACACTGAAGCTTTCTTT.

This clonotype was detected ten times or more. This chain joins TRBV20-1 and TRBJ2-1; either TRBD1 or TRBD2 may supply D (5 bases each). The V and J ends lost 3 bases and 5 bases respectively, with 11 bases between them. This CDR3 has 13 amino acids. Germline assignment: CDR1 DFQATT and CDR2 SNEGSKA (reference sequence). The chain's CDR3 is CSARRGPDNEQFF. The CDR3 coding sequence is TGCAGTGCTAGGAGGGGCCCGGACAATGAGCAGTTCTTC.

The chain links TRBV7-6 to TRBJ2-2; D is undetermined. CDR3 length: 17 residues. The V gene's germline CDR1 is SGHVS and CDR2 FNYEAQ. The V gene lost 5 bases and the J gene lost 4 bases, with 20 bases spanning the gap. The CDR3 loop is CASSLDLEARGTGELFF. CDR3 DNA: TGTGCCAGCAGCCTAGATCTCGAGGCCCGAGGCACCGGGGAGCTGTTTTTT.

This clonotype turned up a few times. The V and J genes are TRBV12-3 or TRBV12-4 and TRBJ1-3; TRBD1 aligns across 12 bases. CDR3 length: 18 residues. The V segment lost 5 bases and the J segment 1 base; nucleotides outside the gene matches: 9. The CDR3 here is CASSDSGTGGASGNTIYF. CDR3 DNA: TGTGCCAGCAGTGACTCCGGGACAGGGGGCGCATCTGGAAACACCATATATTTT.

This clonotype was seen many times. V gene TRBV20-1 combines with J gene TRBJ2-7, with 7 nucleotides matching TRBD1. The CDR3 length is 15 residues. The ends lost 0 bases at V and 2 bases at J; junction bases unmatched: 7. Germline V gene lookup returns CDR1 DFQATT and CDR2 SNEGSKA (reference sequence). The DNA for the CDR3 is TGCAGTGCTAGAGATCGGGACAGAATCACCTACGAGCAGTACTTC. This codes for CSARDRDRITYEQYF.

This clonotype came up many times. This chain joins TRBV11-3 and TRBJ2-7; no firm D call. The CDR3 runs to 14 residues. Germline V lookup: CDR1 SGHNT, CDR2 YENEEA. The V gene lost 2 bases and the J gene lost 2 bases, with 10 bases spanning the gap. CDR3 in DNA: TGTGCCAGCAGCTTAATGTTCGGGCCCTACGAGCAGTACTTC. It translates to CASSLMFGPYEQYF.

This clonotype was counted ten times or more. The genes are TRBV20-1 and TRBJ1-1; TRBD1 matches at 7 bases. Trimming at V came to 5 bases and at J to 0 bases, leaving 3 bases not matched to a gene. The CDR3 runs 13 residues. Germline CDR1 is DFQATT and CDR2 is SNEGSKA (reference sequence). The CDR3 here is CSAVDRLNTEAFF. The CDR3 bases are TGCAGTGCTGTGGACAGGTTGAACACTGAAGCTTTCTTT.

The table lists this clonotype with many counts. The chain combines TRBV12-3 or TRBV12-4 with TRBJ2-1; 8 bases fit TRBD1. V shed 9 bases and J 5 bases; nucleotides not matched to a gene: 12. The CDR3 is 15 amino acids. The CDR3 loop is CASRSRQGKDNEQFF. The CDR3 DNA is TGTGCCAGTCGAAGCCGACAGGGGAAGGACAATGAGCAGTTCTTC.

The gene calls are TRBV7-2 and TRBJ2-1; D is ambiguous. Germline V CDR1 and CDR2: SGHTA, FQGNSA. V lost 2 bases to trimming and J lost 3 bases, with 11 bases between them. The CDR3 runs 15 residues. CDR3 amino acids: CASSLQSGFYNEQFF. CDR3 nucleotide sequence: TGTGCCAGCAGCTTACAGTCAGGCTTCTACAATGAGCAGTTCTTC.

This clonotype was seen only a few times. The genes are TRBV7-2 and TRBJ2-3, with 8 bases fitting TRBD2. CDR1 is SGHTA, CDR2 FQGNSA, per germline. The V and J ends lost 2 bases and 5 bases, in that order; junction bases with no gene match: 9. The CDR3 spans 16 residues. The CDR3: CASSLRLAGRIDTQYF. CDR3 DNA: TGTGCCAGCAGCTTAAGGTTAGCGGGGAGGATAGATACGCAGTATTTT.

This clonotype has more than one count but fewer than ten. The V and J genes are TRBV12-3 or TRBV12-4 and TRBJ2-2; 7 bases fit TRBD1. The CDR3 runs to 16 residues. With 1 base clipped from V and 5 bases from J, the junction kept 7 bases outside the gene matches. CDR3 in DNA: TGTGCCAGCAGTTTAGAGAGGGGGCAAGGAACCGGGGAGCTGTTTTTT. Amino acids: CASSLERGQGTGELFF.

This chain connects TRBV6-1 to TRBJ2-1; 8 bases line up with TRBD2. V was pared by 5 bases and J by 7 bases, with 10 bases of the junction left unmatched. Germline-derived CDR1 and CDR2 are MNHNS and SASEGT. The CDR3 sequence is 15 residues long. CDR3 sequence: CASSRTSGLGNEQFF. Here the CDR3 DNA reads TGTGCCAGCAGTCGCACTAGCGGTCTGGGTAATGAGCAGTTCTTC.

This clonotype was observed many times. The chain is built from TRBV5-1 and TRBJ1-6; no reliable D call. CDR1 and CDR2 from the germline V gene are SGHRS and YFSETQ. V shed 3 bases and J shed 5 bases, with 9 bases lying between them. The CDR3 is 14 residues long. CDR3 in DNA: TGCGCCAGCAGCTCCGGAACGGATAATTCACCCCTCCACTTT. Its protein product is CASSSGTDNSPLHF.

The chain joins TRBV2 to TRBJ2-2; perhaps TRBD1 as D (6 bases). Trimming cost V 9 bases and J 2 bases, with 16 bases left between them. CDR3 length: 15 residues. Germline loops: CDR1 SNHLY, CDR2 FYNNEI. CDR3 nucleotide sequence: TGTGCCAGTTGGCAGGGGTTCTATAACACCGGGGAGCTGTTTTTT. The encoded protein is CASWQGFYNTGELFF.